This T cell receptor beta chain derives from a study of CD8+ T cells in alopecia areata. Study overall: Patients in the treated group were given tofacitinib by mouth, 5 to 10 mg twice a day.

Extraction of RNA preceded its reverse transcription into cDNA, which served as the sequencing template. Measured with immunoSEQ multiplex PCR; TCRdb has only the in-frame clones, and not every one. This repertoire shows 190,000 or so clones, roughly 62% found once; its top ten account for roughly an eighth. Study results and caveats: There were many expanded lesional clones persisting in scalp and blood during tofacitinib. Normal skin contains resident alphabeta T cells, and these are also sequenced in scalp samples.

Germline V gene lookup returns CDR1 SGHTA and CDR2 FQGNSA. V was pared by 5 bases and J by 3 bases, with 16 bases between. The CDR3 sequence is 15 residues long. Regarding this clone: No antigen is known for it.

Treatment in this sample: oral pan-JAK inhibitor, 5-10 mg twice daily. The sample consisted of CD8+ T cells sorted from blood, taken at week 24, from a patient treated with tofacitinib. The source is a human donor with alopecia areata. The V and J genes are TRBV7-2 and TRBJ1-1; maybe TRBD1 (6 bases). CDR3 DNA sequence: TGTGCCAGCAGCCACCGTCGGGGGCTGGACACTGAAGCTTTCTTT. It codes for CASSHRRGLDTEAFF.